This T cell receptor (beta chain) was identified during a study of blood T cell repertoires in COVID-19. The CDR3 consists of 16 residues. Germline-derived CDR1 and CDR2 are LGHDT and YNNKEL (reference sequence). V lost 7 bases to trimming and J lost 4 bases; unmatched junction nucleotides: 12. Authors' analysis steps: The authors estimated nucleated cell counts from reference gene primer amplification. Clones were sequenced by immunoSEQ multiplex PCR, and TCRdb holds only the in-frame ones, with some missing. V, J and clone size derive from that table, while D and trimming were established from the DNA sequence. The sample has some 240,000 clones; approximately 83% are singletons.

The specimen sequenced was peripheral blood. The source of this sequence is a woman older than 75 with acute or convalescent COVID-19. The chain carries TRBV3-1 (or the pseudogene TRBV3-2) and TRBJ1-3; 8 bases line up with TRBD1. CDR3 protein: CASTQGQGAGGNTIYF. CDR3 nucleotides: TGTGCCAGCACCCAGGGGCAGGGGGCGGGAGGAAACACCATATATTTT.